Listed below are T cell receptor beta chains from one sample, sequenced in a study of blood T cell repertoires in COVID-19. This table comes from immunoSEQ multiplex PCR, and its TCRdb copy is limited to in-frame clones, with some not included. The sample records some 250,000 clones, approximately 83% being singletons. Sequences were obtained from peripheral blood. The receptors were sampled from a woman aged 30 to 39 who had recovered from COVID-19. CDR3s include the opening cysteine and the closing phenylalanine or tryptophan. D genes are given only for firm matches. Only part of the rows carry a size: once, few, many, or a class if the clone is expanded.

d_call,clone_size,j_call,v_call,cdr3_aa,cdr3_nt
TRBD2,-,TRBJ2-7,TRBV4-1,CASSPLGLAGGGTYEQYF,TGCGCCAGCAGCCCTCTGGGACTAGCGGGGGGCGGAACCTACGAGCAGTACTTC
-,-,TRBJ1-3,TRBV15,CATSRDKWQGGSGNTIYF,TGTGCCACCAGCAGAGATAAGTGGCAGGGCGGCTCTGGAAACACCATATATTTT
TRBD2,-,TRBJ2-1,TRBV9,CASSVAGGPDNEQFF,TGTGCCAGCAGCGTAGCGGGGGGGCCAGACAATGAGCAGTTCTTC
TRBD2,once,TRBJ2-7,TRBV5-6,CASSQSGGPYEQYF,TGTGCCAGCAGCCAAAGCGGGGGGCCTTACGAGCAGTACTTC
TRBD1,-,TRBJ1-1,TRBV4-3,CASSQVAAGGKATEAFF,TGCGCCAGCAGCCAAGTTGCAGCAGGGGGAAAGGCCACTGAAGCTTTCTTT
-,-,TRBJ1-2,TRBV6-5,CASSSDMGTYGYTF,TGTGCCAGCAGTTCGGACATGGGAACTTATGGCTACACCTTC
-,-,TRBJ2-7,TRBV19,CASSIGPGNEQYF,TGTGCCAGTAGTATCGGTCCAGGGAACGAGCAGTACTTC
-,-,TRBJ2-7,TRBV27,CASSFTKSSYEQYF,TGTGCCAGCAGTTTCACTAAGAGCTCCTACGAGCAGTACTTC
TRBD2,-,TRBJ2-7,TRBV4-3,CASSQGLAGSSYEQYF,TGCGCCAGCAGCCAAGGCCTAGCGGGTAGCTCCTACGAGCAGTACTTC
TRBD2,-,TRBJ2-3,TRBV3-1/TRBV3-2,CASSPLAGVSTDTQYF,TGTGCCAGCAGCCCTCTAGCGGGAGTTAGCACAGATACGCAGTATTTT
-,-,TRBJ1-5,TRBV7-2,CASSLDAGISNQPQHF,TGTGCCAGCAGCTTAGATGCGGGTATCAGCAATCAGCCCCAGCATTTT
-,once,TRBJ2-7,TRBV6-5,CASSRGPGFYEQYF,TGTGCCAGCAGTCGTGGACCGGGATTTTACGAGCAGTACTTC
-,-,TRBJ2-1,TRBV5-1,CASSLLGAGTYNEQFF,TGCGCCAGCAGCTTGCTTGGGGCCGGCACCTACAATGAGCAGTTCTTC
-,once,TRBJ2-2,TRBV5-1,CASMARVNTGELFF,TGCGCCAGCATGGCCAGGGTAAACACCGGGGAGCTGTTTTTT
TRBD1,-,TRBJ2-3,TRBV3-1/TRBV3-2,CASSQITRQGAGDTQYF,TGTGCCAGCAGCCAAATTACTAGACAGGGGGCTGGAGATACGCAGTATTTT
TRBD1,few,TRBJ1-2,TRBV6-2/TRBV6-3,CASSSGTGIRGYTF,TGTGCCAGCAGCTCCGGGACAGGGATCCGTGGCTACACCTTC
TRBD1,few,TRBJ2-7,TRBV2,CASSRQGSYEQYF,TGTGCCAGCAGTCGACAGGGTTCCTACGAGCAGTACTTC
-,-,TRBJ2-1,TRBV18,CASSPGQGGSSYNEQFF,TGTGCCAGCTCACCAGGACAGGGAGGGAGCTCCTACAATGAGCAGTTCTTC
-,-,TRBJ2-3,TRBV2,CASSPTGSADTQYF,TGTGCCAGCAGCCCAACAGGGTCGGCAGATACGCAGTATTTT
TRBD2,-,TRBJ2-2,TRBV7-2,CASSLSLAGAANTGELFF,TGTGCCAGCAGCTTATCCCTAGCGGGGGCGGCGAACACCGGGGAGCTGTTTTTT
TRBD2,once,TRBJ2-1,TRBV9,CASSVERGGLAYEQFF,TGTGCCAGCAGCGTAGAGAGGGGAGGACTAGCGTATGAGCAGTTCTTC
-,-,TRBJ1-1,TRBV6-1,CASSEIGEGTEAFF,TGTGCCAGCAGTGAAATCGGGGAAGGCACTGAAGCTTTCTTT
TRBD2,-,TRBJ2-7,TRBV7-2,CASSPGLAGGFSSYEQYF,TGTGCCAGCAGCCCCGGACTAGCGGGGGGTTTCAGCTCCTACGAGCAGTACTTC
-,-,TRBJ2-1,TRBV4-1,CASVGTDRRGGYNEQFF,TGCGCCAGCGTAGGGACTGATAGGAGGGGGGGGTACAATGAGCAGTTCTTC
TRBD2,-,TRBJ2-1,TRBV14,CASSHARLAGGLYNEQFF,TGTGCCAGCAGCCATGCCAGACTAGCGGGGGGCCTATACAATGAGCAGTTCTTC
-,-,TRBJ1-2,TRBV20-1,CSASARVYGYTF,TGCAGTGCTAGTGCCAGGGTCTATGGCTACACCTTC
-,once,TRBJ1-1,TRBV6-5,CASSYQEGEAFF,TGTGCCAGCAGTTATCAGGAGGGTGAAGCTTTCTTT
TRBD1,-,TRBJ2-5,TRBV5-6,CASSVKQGAWETQYF,TGTGCCAGCAGCGTAAAACAGGGGGCATGGGAGACCCAGTACTTC
TRBD2,-,TRBJ2-5,TRBV5-6,CASSSRLAAQETQYF,TGTGCCAGCAGCTCCCGACTAGCCGCTCAAGAGACCCAGTACTTC
TRBD1,-,TRBJ2-7,TRBV7-2,CASTRTGVDSGLEQYF,TGTGCCAGCACCAGGACAGGGGTCGACTCTGGACTGGAGCAGTACTTC
-,-,TRBJ2-1,TRBV6-5,CASSYGTWSSYNEQFF,TGTGCCAGCAGTTACGGCACTTGGAGCTCCTACAATGAGCAGTTCTTC
TRBD2,-,TRBJ2-7,TRBV4-1,CASSPAWRGGSYEQYF,TGCGCCAGCAGTCCGGCGTGGCGGGGGGGATCCTACGAGCAGTACTTC
TRBD1,once,TRBJ2-3,TRBV27,CASSLLLGGRTGDTQYF,TGTGCCAGCAGTTTATTGTTGGGGGGCAGGACAGGGGATACGCAGTATTTT
-,-,TRBJ2-5,TRBV10-3,CAISGRSRGSPETQYF,TGTGCCATCTCCGGACGAAGTAGGGGATCCCCAGAGACCCAGTACTTC
-,few,TRBJ1-1,TRBV6-6,CASSYYSGTVRSGAFF,TGTGCCAGCAGTTACTATTCTGGGACTGTCCGGTCCGGAGCTTTCTTT
-,once,TRBJ1-5,TRBV6-2/TRBV6-3,CASSSGQYSNQPQHF,TGTGCCAGCAGTTCCGGACAGTATAGCAATCAGCCCCAGCATTTT
-,once,TRBJ1-5,TRBV7-7,CASSLDPGEDNQPQHF,TGTGCCAGCAGCTTAGACCCAGGGGAAGACAATCAGCCCCAGCATTTT
-,-,TRBJ2-2,TRBV9,CASSVVGGYGHGLRGPTGELFF,TGTGCCAGCAGCGTAGTTGGCGGGTATGGGCATGGACTGCGGGGGCCGACCGGGGAGCTGTTTTTT
TRBD2,-,TRBJ2-3,TRBV29-1,CSVGGPSGGDTQYF,TGCAGCGTTGGGGGCCCTAGCGGGGGAGATACGCAGTATTTT
TRBD1,-,TRBJ1-2,TRBV7-9,CASSSRDRENYGYTF,TGTGCCAGCAGCTCCAGGGACAGAGAGAACTATGGCTACACCTTC
-,-,TRBJ2-2,TRBV6-6,CASSPLGGGNTGELFF,TGTGCCAGCAGTCCACTCGGGGGAGGAAACACCGGGGAGCTGTTTTTT
-,once,TRBJ1-2,TRBV4-1,CASSQEDTADNYGYTF,TGCGCCAGCAGCCAAGAGGACACAGCCGATAACTATGGCTACACCTTC
TRBD1,-,TRBJ2-7,TRBV9,CASSSGTGVIEQYF,TGTGCCAGCAGCTCTGGGACAGGAGTAATAGAGCAGTACTTC
TRBD2,-,TRBJ2-5,TRBV7-9,CASSLGISGGETQYF,TGTGCCAGCAGCTTAGGTATTAGCGGGGGCGAGACCCAGTACTTC
-,once,TRBJ2-1,TRBV7-2,CASTGGYSYNEQFF,TGTGCCAGCACAGGGGGGTACTCCTACAATGAGCAGTTCTTC
TRBD1,-,TRBJ2-5,TRBV5-4,CASSLGGQKETQYF,TGTGCCAGCAGCTTGGGGGGACAGAAAGAGACCCAGTACTTC
-,-,TRBJ1-4,TRBV5-1,CASSLGHRDEKLFF,TGCGCCAGCAGCCTGGGACACCGAGATGAAAAACTGTTTTTT
-,-,TRBJ1-5,TRBV19,CASSKVAGQPQHF,TGTGCCAGTAGTAAGGTGGCAGGCCAGCCCCAGCATTTT
-,once,TRBJ1-2,TRBV3-1/TRBV3-2,CASSQDLSVSNYGYTF,TGTGCCAGCAGCCAAGATTTAAGCGTATCCAACTATGGCTACACCTTC
-,once,TRBJ2-7,TRBV7-9,CASSLFSAVAYF,TGTGCCAGCAGCTTATTTTCGGCAGTAGCGTACTTC
-,-,TRBJ1-3,TRBV6-5,CASRLTPSGNTIYF,TGTGCCAGCAGGCTGACTCCCTCTGGAAACACCATATATTTT
TRBD1,once,TRBJ2-7,TRBV5-1,CASSLGTGTEQYF,TGCGCCAGCAGCTTGGGGACAGGGACAGAGCAGTACTTC
-,-,TRBJ1-4,TRBV19,CASSISVLNEKLFF,TGTGCCAGTAGTATATCCGTCCTTAATGAAAAACTGTTTTTT
-,-,TRBJ1-1,TRBV18,CASSATRGNTEAFF,TGTGCCAGCTCAGCGACCAGGGGGAACACTGAAGCTTTCTTT
-,once,TRBJ1-3,TRBV27,CASSLTGSTGNTIYF,TGTGCCAGCAGTTTAACAGGTTCGACTGGAAACACCATATATTTT